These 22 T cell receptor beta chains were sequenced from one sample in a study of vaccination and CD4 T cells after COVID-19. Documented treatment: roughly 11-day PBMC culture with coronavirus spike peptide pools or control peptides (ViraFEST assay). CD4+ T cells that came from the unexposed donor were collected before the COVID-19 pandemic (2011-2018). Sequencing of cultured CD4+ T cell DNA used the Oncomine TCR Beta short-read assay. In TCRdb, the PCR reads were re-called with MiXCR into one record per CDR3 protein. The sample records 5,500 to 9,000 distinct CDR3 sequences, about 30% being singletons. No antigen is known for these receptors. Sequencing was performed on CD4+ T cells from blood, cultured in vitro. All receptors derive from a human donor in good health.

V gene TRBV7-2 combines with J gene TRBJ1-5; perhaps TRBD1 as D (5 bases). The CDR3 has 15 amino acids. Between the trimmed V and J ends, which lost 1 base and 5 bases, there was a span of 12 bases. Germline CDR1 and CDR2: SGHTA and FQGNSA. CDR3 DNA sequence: TGTGCCAGCAGCTTAGACGGGGGGAGGCATCAGCCCCAGCATTTT. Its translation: CASSLDGGRHQPQHF.

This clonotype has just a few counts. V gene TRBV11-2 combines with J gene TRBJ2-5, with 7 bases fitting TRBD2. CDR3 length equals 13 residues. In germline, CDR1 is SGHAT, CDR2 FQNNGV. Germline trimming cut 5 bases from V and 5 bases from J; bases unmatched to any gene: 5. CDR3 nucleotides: TGTGCCAGCAGCCCGACTAGCATGGAGACCCAGTACTTC. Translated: CASSPTSMETQYF.

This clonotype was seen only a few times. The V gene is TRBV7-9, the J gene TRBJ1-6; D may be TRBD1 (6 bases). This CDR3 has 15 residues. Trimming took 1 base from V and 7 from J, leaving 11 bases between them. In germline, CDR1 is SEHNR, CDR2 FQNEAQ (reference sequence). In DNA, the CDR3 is TGTGCCAGCAGCTTAGGAGTACAGGGAAATTCACCCCTCCACTTT. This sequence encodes CASSLGVQGNSPLHF.

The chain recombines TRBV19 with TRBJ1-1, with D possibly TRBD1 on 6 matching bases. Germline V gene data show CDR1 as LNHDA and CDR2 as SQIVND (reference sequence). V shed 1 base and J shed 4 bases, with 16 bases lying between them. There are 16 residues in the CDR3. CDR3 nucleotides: TGTGCCAGTAGTATAGGGACAGCGGCAAGGGGCACTGAAGCTTTCTTT. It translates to CASSIGTAARGTEAFF.

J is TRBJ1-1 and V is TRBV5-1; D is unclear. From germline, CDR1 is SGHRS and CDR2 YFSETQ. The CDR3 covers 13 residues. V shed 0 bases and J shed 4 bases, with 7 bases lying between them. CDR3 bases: TGCGCCAGCAGCTTGGAACGTGGCACTGAAGCTTTCTTT. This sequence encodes CASSLERGTEAFF.

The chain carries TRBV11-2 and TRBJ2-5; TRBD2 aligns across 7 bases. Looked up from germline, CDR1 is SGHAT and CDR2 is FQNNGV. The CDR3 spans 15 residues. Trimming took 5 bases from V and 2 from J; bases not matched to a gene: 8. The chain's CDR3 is CASSPRLAEQETQYF. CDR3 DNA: TGTGCCAGCAGCCCGAGGCTAGCGGAACAAGAGACCCAGTACTTC.

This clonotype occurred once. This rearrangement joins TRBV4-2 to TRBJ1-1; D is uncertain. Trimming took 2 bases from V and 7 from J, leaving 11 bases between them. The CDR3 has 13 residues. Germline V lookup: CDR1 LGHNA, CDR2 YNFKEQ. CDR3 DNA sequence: TGTGCCAGCAGCCAACCAAGTCTTAGTGAAGCTTTCTTT. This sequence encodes CASSQPSLSEAFF.

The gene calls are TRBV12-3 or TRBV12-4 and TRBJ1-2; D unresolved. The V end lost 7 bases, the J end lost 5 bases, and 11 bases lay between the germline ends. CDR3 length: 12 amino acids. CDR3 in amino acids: CASTLGGYGYTF. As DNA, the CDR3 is TGTGCCAGCACCCTCGGAGGGTATGGCTACACCTTC.

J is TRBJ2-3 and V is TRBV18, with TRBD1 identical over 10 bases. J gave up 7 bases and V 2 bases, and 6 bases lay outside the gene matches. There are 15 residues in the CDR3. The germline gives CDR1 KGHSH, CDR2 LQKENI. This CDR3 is CASSPGTGEDYTQYF. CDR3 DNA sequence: TGTGCCAGCTCACCAGGGACAGGGGAAGACTATACGCAGTATTTT.

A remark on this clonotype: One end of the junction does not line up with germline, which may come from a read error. CDR3 sequence (DNA): TGTGCCAGCAGTTTAGGGGGTGACCGGGACCGACTCTTT. Translation: CASSLGGDRDRLF. The chain combines TRBV12-3 or TRBV12-4 with TRBJ1-1; TRBD1 is a possible D gene (5 bases). This CDR3 has 13 residues.

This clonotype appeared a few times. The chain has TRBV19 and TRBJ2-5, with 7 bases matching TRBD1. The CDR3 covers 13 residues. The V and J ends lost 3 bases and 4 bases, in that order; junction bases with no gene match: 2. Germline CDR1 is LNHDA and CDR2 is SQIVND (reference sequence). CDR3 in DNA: TGTGCCAGTAGTATGGGACAGTTAGAGACCCAGTACTTC. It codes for CASSMGQLETQYF.

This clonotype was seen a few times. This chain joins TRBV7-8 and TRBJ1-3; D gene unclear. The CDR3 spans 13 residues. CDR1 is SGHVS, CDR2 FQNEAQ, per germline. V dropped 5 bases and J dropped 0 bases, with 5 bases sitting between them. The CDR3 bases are TGTGCCAGCAGCATCCTCTCTGGAAACACCATATATTTT. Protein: CASSILSGNTIYF.

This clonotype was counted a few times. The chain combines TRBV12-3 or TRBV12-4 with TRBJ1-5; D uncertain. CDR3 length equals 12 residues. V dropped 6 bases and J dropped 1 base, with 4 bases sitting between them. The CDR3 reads CASRESNQPQHF. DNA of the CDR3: TGTGCCAGCAGGGAAAGCAATCAGCCCCAGCATTTT.

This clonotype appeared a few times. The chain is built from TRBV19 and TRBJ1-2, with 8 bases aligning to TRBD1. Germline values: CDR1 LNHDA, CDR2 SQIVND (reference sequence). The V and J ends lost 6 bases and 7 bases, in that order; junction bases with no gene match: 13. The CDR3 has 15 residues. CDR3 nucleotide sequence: TGTGCCAGTAGCCAGCCAGGGGGCGCGGCGAGTGGCTACACCTTC. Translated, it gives CASSQPGGAASGYTF. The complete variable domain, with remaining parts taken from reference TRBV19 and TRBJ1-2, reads DGGITQSPKYLFRKEGQNVTLSCEQNLNHDAMYWYRQDPGQGLRLIYYSQIVNDFQKGDIAEGYSVSREKKESFPLTVTSAQKNPTAFYLCASSQPGGAASGYTFGSGTRLTVV.

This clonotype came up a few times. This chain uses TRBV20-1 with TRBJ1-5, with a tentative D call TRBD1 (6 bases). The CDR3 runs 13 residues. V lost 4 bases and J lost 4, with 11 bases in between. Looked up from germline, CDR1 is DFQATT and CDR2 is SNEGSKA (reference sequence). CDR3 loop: CSATRGGNQPQHF. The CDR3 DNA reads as TGCAGTGCTACTAGAGGGGGGAATCAGCCCCAGCATTTT.

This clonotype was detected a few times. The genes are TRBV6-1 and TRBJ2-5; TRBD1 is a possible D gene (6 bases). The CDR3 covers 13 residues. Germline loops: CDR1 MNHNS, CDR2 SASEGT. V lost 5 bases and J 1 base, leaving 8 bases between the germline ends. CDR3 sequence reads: CASSRTVQETQYF. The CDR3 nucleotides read TGTGCCAGCAGTCGGACAGTCCAAGAGACCCAGTACTTC.

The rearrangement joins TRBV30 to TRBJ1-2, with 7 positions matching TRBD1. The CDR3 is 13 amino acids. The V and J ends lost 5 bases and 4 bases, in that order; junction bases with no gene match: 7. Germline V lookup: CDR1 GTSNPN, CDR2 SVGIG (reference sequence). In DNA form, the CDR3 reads TGTGCCTGGGGGAGGGACAGCCCCTATGGCTACACCTTC. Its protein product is CAWGRDSPYGYTF.

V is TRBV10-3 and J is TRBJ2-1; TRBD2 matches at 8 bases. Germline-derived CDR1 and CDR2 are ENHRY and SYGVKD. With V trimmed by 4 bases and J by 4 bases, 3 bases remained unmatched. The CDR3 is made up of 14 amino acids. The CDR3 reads CAISGGGGYNEQFF. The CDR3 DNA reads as TGTGCCATCAGTGGGGGCGGGGGGTACAATGAGCAGTTCTTC.

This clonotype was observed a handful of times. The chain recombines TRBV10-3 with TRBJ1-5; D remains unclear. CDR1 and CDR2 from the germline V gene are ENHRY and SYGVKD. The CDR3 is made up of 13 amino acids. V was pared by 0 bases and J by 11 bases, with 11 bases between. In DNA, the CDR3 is TGTGCCATCAGTGAGTCATCCACGGCAGCCCAGCATTTT. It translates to CAISESSTAAQHF.

As DNA, the CDR3 is TGTGCCACCTCAGGGGGAGAGAACACTGAAGCTTTCTTT. Amino acids: CATSGGENTEAFF. V usage is TRBV10-3 and J usage is TRBJ1-1, with 7 bases that match TRBD1. Germline V gives CDR1 ENHRY, CDR2 SYGVKD. The length of the CDR3 is 13 residues. With V trimmed by 10 bases and J by 1 base, 6 bases remained unmatched.

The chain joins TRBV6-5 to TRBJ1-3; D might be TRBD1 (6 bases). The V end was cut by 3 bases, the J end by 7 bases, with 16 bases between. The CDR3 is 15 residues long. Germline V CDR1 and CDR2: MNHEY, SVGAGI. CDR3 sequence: CASSYGGAQGNTIYF. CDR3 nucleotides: TGTGCCAGCAGTTATGGGGGGGCCCAAGGGAACACCATATATTTT.

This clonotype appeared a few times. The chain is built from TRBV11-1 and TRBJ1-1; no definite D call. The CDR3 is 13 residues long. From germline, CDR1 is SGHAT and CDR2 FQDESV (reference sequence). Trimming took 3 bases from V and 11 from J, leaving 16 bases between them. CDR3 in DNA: TGTGCCAGCAGCTTCTTTGGCGGTTCTCTGGCTTTCTTT. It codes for CASSFFGGSLAFF.